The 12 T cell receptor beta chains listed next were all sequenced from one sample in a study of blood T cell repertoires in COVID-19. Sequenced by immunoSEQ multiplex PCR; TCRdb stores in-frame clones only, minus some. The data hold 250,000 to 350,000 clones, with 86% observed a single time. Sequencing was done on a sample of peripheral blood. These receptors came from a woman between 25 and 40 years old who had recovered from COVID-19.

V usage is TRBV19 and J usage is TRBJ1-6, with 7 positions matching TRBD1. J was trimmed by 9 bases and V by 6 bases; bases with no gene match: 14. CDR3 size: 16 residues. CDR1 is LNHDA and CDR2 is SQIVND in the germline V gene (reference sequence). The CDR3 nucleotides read TGTGCCAGTAGCCCTTGGGACAGCGGCCTAAGTTCACCCCTCCACTTT. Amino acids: CASSPWDSGLSSPLHF. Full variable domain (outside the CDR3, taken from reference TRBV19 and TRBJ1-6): DGGITQSPKYLFRKEGQNVTLSCEQNLNHDAMYWYRQDPGQGLRLIYYSQIVNDFQKGDIAEGYSVSREKKESFPLTVTSAQKNPTAFYLCASSPWDSGLSSPLHFGNGTRLTVT.

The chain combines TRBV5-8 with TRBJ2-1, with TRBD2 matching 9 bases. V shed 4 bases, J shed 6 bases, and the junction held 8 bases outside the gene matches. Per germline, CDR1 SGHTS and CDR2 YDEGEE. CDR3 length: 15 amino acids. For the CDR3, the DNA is TGTGCCAGCAGCATCGATAGCGGGAGTCTCAATGAGCAGTTCTTC. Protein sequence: CASSIDSGSLNEQFF.

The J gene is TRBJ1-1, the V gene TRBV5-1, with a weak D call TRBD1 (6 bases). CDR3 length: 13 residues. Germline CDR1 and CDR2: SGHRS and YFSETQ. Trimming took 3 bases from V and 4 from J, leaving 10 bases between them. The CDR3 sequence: CASSSQGGTEAFF. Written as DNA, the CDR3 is TGCGCCAGCAGCTCACAGGGTGGCACTGAAGCTTTCTTT.

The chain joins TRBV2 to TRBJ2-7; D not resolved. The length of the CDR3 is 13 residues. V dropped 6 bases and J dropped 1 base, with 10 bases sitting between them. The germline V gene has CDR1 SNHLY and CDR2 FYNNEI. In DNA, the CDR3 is TGTGCCAGCAGCGAGGTTGCTTCCTACGAGCAGTACTTC. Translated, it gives CASSEVASYEQYF. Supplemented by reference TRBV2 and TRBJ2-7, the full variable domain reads EPEVTQTPSHQVTQMGQEVILRCVPISNHLYFYWYRQILGQKVEFLVSFYNNEISEKSEIFDDQFSVERPDGSNFTLKIRSTKLEDSAMYFCASSEVASYEQYFGPGTRLTVT.

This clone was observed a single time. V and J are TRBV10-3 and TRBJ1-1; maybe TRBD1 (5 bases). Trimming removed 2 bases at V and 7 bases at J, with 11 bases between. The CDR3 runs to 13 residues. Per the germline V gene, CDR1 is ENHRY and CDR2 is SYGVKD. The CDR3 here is CAISETQQDEAFF. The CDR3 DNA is TGTGCCATCAGTGAGACACAACAGGATGAAGCTTTCTTT.

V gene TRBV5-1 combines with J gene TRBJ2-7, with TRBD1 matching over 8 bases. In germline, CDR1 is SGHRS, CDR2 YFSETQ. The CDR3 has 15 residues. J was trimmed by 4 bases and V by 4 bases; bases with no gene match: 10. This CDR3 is CASSITGGPLYEQYF. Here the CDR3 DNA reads TGCGCCAGCAGCATAACAGGGGGTCCTTTGTACGAGCAGTACTTC.

CDR3 DNA: TGTGCCAGCTCACCGGGACTAGCGTATTCCTACGAGCAGTACTTC. Its translation: CASSPGLAYSYEQYF. The rearrangement uses TRBV18 and TRBJ2-7, with 10 bases matching TRBD2. This CDR3 contains 15 residues. Germline assignment: CDR1 KGHSH and CDR2 LQKENI. J lost 1 base, V lost 3 bases, and 3 bases had no gene match.

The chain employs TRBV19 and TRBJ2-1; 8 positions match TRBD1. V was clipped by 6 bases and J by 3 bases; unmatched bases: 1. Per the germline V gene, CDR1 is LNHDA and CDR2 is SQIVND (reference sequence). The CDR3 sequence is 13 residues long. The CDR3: CASSTGGYNEQFF. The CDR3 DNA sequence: TGTGCCAGTAGCACAGGGGGCTACAATGAGCAGTTCTTC. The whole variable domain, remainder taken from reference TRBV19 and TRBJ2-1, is DGGITQSPKYLFRKEGQNVTLSCEQNLNHDAMYWYRQDPGQGLRLIYYSQIVNDFQKGDIAEGYSVSREKKESFPLTVTSAQKNPTAFYLCASSTGGYNEQFFGPGTRLTVL.

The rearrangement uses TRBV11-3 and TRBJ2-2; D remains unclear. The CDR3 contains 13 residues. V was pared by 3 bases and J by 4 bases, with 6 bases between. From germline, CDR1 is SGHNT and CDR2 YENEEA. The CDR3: CASSFVGTGELFF. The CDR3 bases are TGTGCCAGCAGCTTTGTCGGCACCGGGGAGCTGTTTTTT. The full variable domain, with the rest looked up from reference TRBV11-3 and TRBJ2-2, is EAGVVQSPRYKIIEKKQPVAFWCNPISGHNTLYWYLQNLGQGPELLIRYENEEAVDDSQLPKDRFSAERLKGVDSTLKIQPAELGDSAVYLCASSFVGTGELFFGEGSRLTVL.

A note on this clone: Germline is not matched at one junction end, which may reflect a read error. The DNA of the CDR3 is TGCGGTCTACTAGTGTTCACCGGGGAGCTGTTTTTT. Translating gives CGLLVFTGELFF. V usage is TRBV30 and J usage is TRBJ2-2; tentatively, D is TRBD2 (5 bases). CDR1 GTSNPN and CDR2 SVGIG come from the germline V gene (reference sequence). The CDR3 loop spans 12 amino acids.

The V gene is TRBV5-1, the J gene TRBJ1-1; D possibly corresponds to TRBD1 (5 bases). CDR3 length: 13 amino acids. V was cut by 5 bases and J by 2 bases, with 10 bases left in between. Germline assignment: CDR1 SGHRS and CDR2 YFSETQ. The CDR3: CASSFDRNTEAFF. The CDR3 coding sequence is TGCGCCAGCAGTTTCGACAGAAACACTGAAGCTTTCTTT.

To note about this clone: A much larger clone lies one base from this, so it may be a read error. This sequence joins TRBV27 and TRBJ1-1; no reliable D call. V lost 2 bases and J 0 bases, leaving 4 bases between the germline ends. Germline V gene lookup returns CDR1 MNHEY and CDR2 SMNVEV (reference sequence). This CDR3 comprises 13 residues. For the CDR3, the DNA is TGTGCCAGCAGTTTAGAGGTGAACACTGAAGCTTTCTTT. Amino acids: CASSLEVNTEAFF.